This T cell receptor (beta chain) was profiled in a study of cytomegalovirus exposure and HLA in healthy donors. Overall study: Clustering assigned approximately 79% of the approximately 430 genotyped donors to the Caucasian-associated ancestry cluster.

To note about this clone: What it binds is not known.

Whole-study findings and limits: Being productive about 87% or about 30% of the time was typical of most TCR beta V segments in an earlier analysis. A link between a missense DCLRE1C variant and TCR beta V- and J-gene trimming emerged from a later analysis.

Germline values: CDR1 SGHDT, CDR2 YYEEEE. Trimming cost V 2 bases and J 2 bases; bases outside gene matches: 7. This CDR3 is 16 amino acids long. Primers: 60 Vbeta forward and 13 Jbeta reverse. The method was immunoSEQ multiplex PCR; TCRdb's version includes in-frame clones alone and lacks a portion of them. The repertoire holds around 150,000 clones, with more than 75% as singletons. Sequencing used PBMCs. The TCR comes from a male donor in good health and CMV-seronegative. V usage is TRBV5-6 and J usage is TRBJ2-7; TRBD1 agrees at 10 bases. CDR3 bases: TGTGCCAGCAGCTTAATTGTTGGGACAGGGGCCTACGAGCAGTACTTC. Amino acid sequence: CASSLIVGTGAYEQYF.